This TCR beta chain was identified in a study of T cells in Graves' hyperthyroidism and ophthalmopathy. Germline CDR1 and CDR2: SGHDN and FVKESK. V was pared by 1 base and J by 6 bases, with 12 bases between. The CDR3 contains 14 residues. Points from the study as a whole: A model using 13 V-J features told ophthalmopathy apart from stable hyperthyroidism.

TCR beta CDR3 region amplification was performed from RNA transcripts. In the first-round RT-PCR of the TCR CDR3, the HTBI primer set was used. TCRdb independently ran MiXCR on the multiplex PCR reads; one entry per CDR3 protein. The sample records about 570,000 distinct CDR3 sequences, 35% to 55% being singletons. This clonotype was recorded many times. As yet, its antigen is unknown. J is TRBJ1-1 and V is TRBV14, with TRBD1 as a possible D gene (5 bases). Sequenced input: peripheral blood or thyroid tissue (not recorded which). This TCR was sampled from an adult woman with Graves' disease, either hyperthyroidism or ophthalmopathy (not recorded which). The DNA of the CDR3 is TGTGCCAGCAGCCAAGTAAGGGGCTTTTCTGAAGCTTTCTTT. This gives the protein CASSQVRGFSEAFF.